Listed below are T cell receptor beta chains from one sample, sequenced in a study of PD-L1 blockade in urothelial cancer. Some clones are missing from TCRdb's copy, which holds only in-frame ones; the method was immunoSEQ multiplex PCR. The table records tens of thousands of clones, about 85% of them present only once. The sample in question was PBMCs, obtained around atezolizumab (anti-PD-L1) treatment. These TCRs come from a man aged 60-69 years with urothelial cancer. CDR3s leave out the opening cysteine and the closing phenylalanine or tryptophan. A D gene is named only where the DNA matches it firmly.

d_gene,j_gene,v_gene,CDR3aa
NA,TRBJ1-2,TRBV11-3,ASSLIEEGGYT
TRBD2,TRBJ2-5,TRBV9,ASSVLAGGTHQETQY
TRBD2,TRBJ2-3,TRBV7-6,ASSLGLAGEGTDTQY
NA,TRBJ2-2,TRBV29-1,SMRVTAAGTGELF
NA,TRBJ1-2,TRBV18,ASSPSGERYGYT
NA,TRBJ2-5,TRBV30,AWSNLGRETQY
TRBD2,TRBJ2-5,TRBV5-1,ASSPRTSGGAETQY
TRBD1,TRBJ2-1,TRBV18,ASSSSRDSNNEQF
TRBD2,TRBJ2-5,TRBV12-5,ASGSGLAGLQETQY
TRBD2,TRBJ2-3,TRBV19,ASCGGGGKDTQY
TRBD1,TRBJ2-2,TRBV7-9,AITDRVENTGELF
NA,TRBJ1-2,TRBV30,ASPGYTNYGYT
TRBD1,TRBJ2-7,TRBV7-6,ASSPEGQGSYEQY
TRBD1,TRBJ2-2,TRBV10-3,AIQTGRDTGELF
NA,TRBJ2-6,TRBV9,ASSPQLRSLSGANVLT
NA,TRBJ2-6,TRBV4-2,ASSQEAGLRSGANVLT
NA,TRBJ2-5,TRBV11-1,ASSFHSPQETQY
TRBD1,TRBJ1-4,TRBV7-3,ASSATGGENEKLF
TRBD2,TRBJ2-2,TRBV29-1,SVKRGGGAGELF
TRBD1,TRBJ2-2,TRBV7-2,ASSLRTGGSAGELF
TRBD1,TRBJ1-4,TRBV10-3,AISESGGRNEKLF
TRBD2,TRBJ2-1,TRBV9,ASSPSGGLNEQF
NA,TRBJ2-5,TRBV2,ASSALLDQETQY
NA,TRBJ1-2,TRBV27,ASSKLGAPFGYT
TRBD2,TRBJ2-2,TRBV9,ASSVKGGGLANTGELF
NA,TRBJ1-1,TRBV11-3,ASSLVAGTEAF
NA,TRBJ2-1,TRBV29-1,SVDPYHNEQF
TRBD2,TRBJ2-7,TRBV18,ASSPLETSGRSYEQY
NA,TRBJ2-3,TRBV6-5,ASRTGEGMTDTQY
TRBD2,TRBJ2-3,TRBV4-3,ASSQEWLAGGLASITDTQY
NA,TRBJ1-1,TRBV5-1,ASSEDSLNTEAF
NA,TRBJ1-2,TRBV6-5,ASSYRRGGAYGYT
NA,TRBJ1-1,TRBV15,ATSRDPGGGTEAF
TRBD1,TRBJ1-6,TRBV29-1,SARQGANSPLH
TRBD2,TRBJ2-1,TRBV7-3,ASSLKGNRIAGGYNEQF